Listed below are T cell receptor beta chains from one sample, sequenced in a study of siplizumab effects on memory and regulatory T cells. The data were produced by immunoSEQ multiplex PCR, yet TCRdb's version contains in-frame clones alone and is incomplete. The table has approximately 100,000 clones, about nine tenths seen once. Sequencing was carried out using CD4+ T cells sorted from blood. The source of these receptors is a human donor in good health. Some clones in this sample may be carry-over from other donors' samples. Both conserved end residues are part of each CDR3. A D gene is named only where the DNA matches it firmly. Clone size, where shown, is once, few, many, or a class for clones that have expanded.

clone size,J gene,D gene,V gene,CDR3 protein,CDR3 DNA
-,TRBJ2-7,TRBD1,TRBV5-4,CASSPRTGSSYEQYF,TGTGCCAGCAGCCCGAGGACAGGTTCTTCCTACGAGCAGTACTTC
-,TRBJ2-3,-,TRBV11-2,CASSLTTMSTDTQYF,TGTGCCAGCAGCTTAACGACTATGAGCACAGATACGCAGTATTTT
-,TRBJ2-5,TRBD2,TRBV5-4,CASSPGLAGGVETQYF,TGTGCCAGCAGCCCGGGACTAGCGGGAGGAGTTGAGACCCAGTACTTC
-,TRBJ2-7,-,TRBV7-8,CASSPQRKVGRNSYEQYF,TGTGCCAGCAGCCCCCAGCGGAAGGTGGGACGAAACTCCTACGAGCAGTACTTC
-,TRBJ2-5,-,TRBV4-1,CASSQEVGETQYF,TGCGCCAGCAGCCAAGAGGTGGGGGAGACCCAGTACTTC
-,TRBJ2-7,TRBD1,TRBV5-4,CASSRQGRDEQYF,TGTGCCAGCAGCAGACAGGGTCGAGACGAGCAGTACTTC
once,TRBJ2-1,-,TRBV20-1,CSTYNEQFF,TGCAGCACTTACAATGAGCAGTTCTTC
-,TRBJ2-7,-,TRBV28,CASSFPRVGLPDSYEQYF,TGTGCCAGCAGTTTCCCCAGGGTAGGCCTACCCGACTCATACGAGCAGTACTTC
-,TRBJ1-2,-,TRBV19,CASNQPGAYDLYGYTF,TGTGCCAGTAATCAACCAGGGGCCTACGACTTATATGGCTACACCTTC
-,TRBJ2-7,-,TRBV7-9,CASSFSGYEQYF,TGTGCCAGCAGCTTTTCTGGATACGAGCAGTACTTC
once,TRBJ2-7,-,TRBV6-6,CAISGSGPSYEQYF,TGTGCCATCAGTGGTTCTGGGCCTTCCTACGAGCAGTACTTC
-,TRBJ2-2,TRBD2,TRBV5-1,CASSRVLAGDTGELFF,TGCGCCAGCAGCCGGGTCCTAGCGGGAGACACCGGGGAGCTGTTTTTT
-,TRBJ2-2,-,TRBV7-9,CASSFGTLANTGELFF,TGTGCCAGCAGCTTCGGGACGCTCGCGAACACCGGGGAGCTGTTTTTT
-,TRBJ1-1,-,TRBV6-6,CATFVTVSTEAFF,TGTGCCACCTTCGTGACAGTCAGCACTGAAGCTTTCTTT
-,TRBJ1-1,-,TRBV7-9,CASSLAGLGALGTEAFF,TGTGCCAGCAGCTTAGCGGGGTTGGGGGCCTTAGGGACTGAAGCTTTCTTT
-,TRBJ2-1,TRBD2,TRBV7-9,CASSLSISGNEQFF,TGTGCCAGCAGCTTAAGTATTAGCGGGAATGAGCAGTTCTTC
-,TRBJ1-1,-,TRBV28,CASSKIDRPNTEAFF,TGTGCCAGCAGCAAAATTGACAGGCCGAACACTGAAGCTTTCTTT
-,TRBJ2-3,-,TRBV6-5,CASSYSFVTTDTQYF,TGTGCCAGCAGTTACTCATTTGTAACCACAGATACGCAGTATTTT
-,TRBJ2-1,-,TRBV28,CASSLIAGNNEQFF,TGTGCCAGCAGTTTAATCGCAGGGAACAATGAGCAGTTCTTC
-,TRBJ2-7,-,TRBV5-4,CASSLDPSSYEQYF,TGTGCCAGCAGCTTGGACCCAAGCTCCTACGAGCAGTACTTC
-,TRBJ2-2,-,TRBV5-1,CASSHDTNTGELFF,TGCGCCAGCAGCCATGACACGAACACCGGGGAGCTGTTTTTT
once,TRBJ2-5,TRBD2,TRBV20-1,CSATSGETQYF,TGCAGTGCCACTAGCGGGGAGACCCAGTACTTC
-,TRBJ2-7,-,TRBV18,CASSPGSSYEQYF,TGTGCCAGCTCACCGGGCAGCTCCTACGAGCAGTACTTC
-,TRBJ2-7,TRBD2,TRBV2,CASKAGGGYEQYF,TGTGCCAGTAAAGCGGGAGGGGGCTACGAGCAGTACTTC
few,TRBJ1-5,TRBD1,TRBV6-6,CASNQGASNQPQHF,TGTGCCAGCAATCAGGGGGCGAGCAATCAGCCCCAGCATTTT
-,TRBJ2-5,-,TRBV5-4,CASSLYFSQGKQYF,TGTGCCAGCAGCTTGTACTTTTCGCAGGGAAAACAGTACTTC
-,TRBJ2-5,-,TRBV5-1,CASSLGQPRETQYF,TGCGCCAGCAGCTTGGGACAACCCAGAGAGACCCAGTACTTC
-,TRBJ2-7,-,TRBV5-1,CASRPGQSNEQYF,TGCGCCAGCAGGCCAGGGCAGTCGAACGAGCAGTACTTC
-,TRBJ1-2,-,TRBV11-2,CASSLRETGHLYGYTF,TGTGCCAGCAGCTTAAGGGAGACAGGCCACCTTTATGGCTACACCTTC
few,TRBJ1-1,-,TRBV5-6,CASSLGTAKRGTEAFF,TGTGCCAGCAGCTTGGGGACAGCTAAAAGGGGGACTGAAGCTTTCTTT
once,TRBJ1-1,TRBD1,TRBV4-1,CASSHGDRANTEAFF,TGCGCCAGCAGCCACGGGGACAGGGCGAACACTGAAGCTTTCTTT
-,TRBJ2-1,-,TRBV6-6,CASRFVNEQFF,TGTGCCAGCAGATTCGTCAATGAGCAGTTCTTC
-,TRBJ1-1,-,TRBV7-8,CASSSFAQKNTEAFF,TGTGCCAGCAGCTCTTTCGCTCAGAAGAACACTGAAGCTTTCTTT
-,TRBJ2-7,-,TRBV29-1,CSVVELTEQYF,TGCAGCGTCGTCGAATTAACCGAGCAGTACTTC
once,TRBJ2-5,-,TRBV18,CASSPNQGETQYF,TGTGCCAGCTCACCAAATCAGGGGGAGACCCAGTACTTC
-,TRBJ2-5,TRBD1,TRBV5-1,CASSLAGRTGQETQYF,TGCGCCAGCAGCTTGGCCGGGCGGACAGGGCAAGAGACCCAGTACTTC
-,TRBJ2-3,-,TRBV7-3,CASSLYPQAVDTQYF,TGTGCCAGCAGCTTATATCCGCAGGCTGTGGATACGCAGTATTTT
-,TRBJ2-3,TRBD2,TRBV7-3,CASSGSHTDTQYF,TGTGCCAGTAGCGGGAGTCACACAGATACGCAGTATTTT
-,TRBJ2-1,-,TRBV28,CASSLVPSPLGEQFF,TGTGCCAGCAGTTTAGTTCCATCCCCTCTGGGGGAGCAGTTCTTC
-,TRBJ2-7,TRBD2,TRBV5-1,CASSLNAASGTAEQYF,TGCGCCAGCAGCTTAAACGCGGCTAGCGGGACCGCCGAGCAGTACTTC
-,TRBJ2-5,-,TRBV5-1,CASSLDETQYF,TGCGCCAGCAGCTTGGATGAGACCCAGTACTTC
-,TRBJ1-1,-,TRBV21-1,CASRLRRVNTEAFF,TGTGCCAGCAGGCTTAGGAGGGTGAACACTGAAGCTTTCTTT
once,TRBJ2-7,TRBD2,TRBV5-4,CASSLGTSGRVYEQYF,TGTGCCAGCAGCTTGGGGACTAGCGGGAGGGTCTACGAGCAGTACTTC
once,TRBJ2-2,TRBD2,TRBV9,CASSVGTSGKTGELFF,TGTGCCAGCAGCGTAGGGACTAGCGGGAAGACCGGGGAGCTGTTTTTT
-,TRBJ1-2,TRBD1,TRBV19,CASTRQGTGYTF,TGTGCCAGTACAAGACAGGGTACTGGCTACACCTTC
-,TRBJ2-2,-,TRBV19,CASSLSGNTLPGELFF,TGTGCCAGTAGTCTCTCAGGGAACACACTGCCCGGGGAGCTGTTTTTT
-,TRBJ1-1,-,TRBV27,CASSQRGNTEAFF,TGTGCCAGCAGTCAAAGGGGGAACACTGAAGCTTTCTTT
few,TRBJ1-2,-,TRBV2,CASSERAGGYTF,TGTGCCAGCAGTGAACGGGCGGGCGGCTACACCTTC
-,TRBJ2-2,TRBD1,TRBV2,CASSRDRNTGELFF,TGTGCCAGCAGTCGGGACAGGAACACCGGGGAGCTGTTTTTT
once,TRBJ1-1,TRBD1,TRBV5-1,CASSWTGQIMDTEAFF,TGCGCCAGCAGCTGGACGGGACAGATCATGGACACTGAAGCTTTCTTT
-,TRBJ1-2,-,TRBV7-2,CASSFDRTVPYGYTF,TGTGCCAGCAGCTTTGATCGGACGGTACCTTATGGCTACACCTTC
few,TRBJ2-7,TRBD2,TRBV2,CASSTSGPYEQYF,TGTGCCAGCAGTACTAGCGGGCCCTACGAGCAGTACTTC
once,TRBJ2-5,-,TRBV6-1,CASSGGPRETQYF,TGTGCCAGCAGCGGCGGACCCAGGGAGACCCAGTACTTC
-,TRBJ2-5,-,TRBV15,CATSSPSRTQYF,TGTGCCACCAGCAGCCCCTCCCGGACCCAGTACTTC